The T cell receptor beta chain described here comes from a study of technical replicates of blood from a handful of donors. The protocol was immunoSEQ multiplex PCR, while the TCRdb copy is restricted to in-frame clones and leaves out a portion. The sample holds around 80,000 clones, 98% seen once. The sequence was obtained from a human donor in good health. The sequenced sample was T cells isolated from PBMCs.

The CDR3 coding sequence is TGTGCCAGCAGCTTGGATGCAGACTCCTACGAGCAGTACTTC. Its translation: CASSLDADSYEQYF. The chain links TRBV5-4 to TRBJ2-7; D is unclear. CDR1 is SGHNT, CDR2 YYREEE, per germline (reference sequence). This CDR3 spans 14 amino acids. V dropped 0 bases and J dropped 0 bases, with 7 bases sitting between them. The complete variable domain, with remaining parts taken from reference TRBV5-4 and TRBJ2-7, reads ETGVTQSPTHLIKTRGQQVTLRCSSQSGHNTVSWYQQALGQGPQFIFQYYREEENGRGNFPPRFSGLQFPNYSSELNVNALELDDSALYLCASSLDADSYEQYFGPGTRLTVT.